The 24 T cell receptor beta chains given below trace back to one sample, sequenced in a study of T cell repertoires in cytomegalovirus infection. One entry per CDR3 protein, called by TCRdb with MiXCR from the reads. The table has 200,000 to 250,000 distinct CDR3 sequences, roughly 23% seen once; the top ten hold roughly 18%. Sample: CD8+ T cells from PBMCs. All receptors derive from a human donor in good health (CMV status not recorded). Some clones in this sample may be carry-over from other donors' samples.

In its sample, this clonotype was seen a few times. The genes are TRBV5-4 and TRBJ1-2; D not resolved. There are 13 residues in the CDR3. CDR1 is SGHNT and CDR2 is YYREEE in the germline V gene (reference sequence). The ends were cut back, 4 bases at V and 1 base at J, with 8 bases in the middle. The CDR3 sequence: CASSRESNYGYTF. The CDR3 DNA follows: TGTGCCAGCAGCCGAGAAAGTAACTATGGCTACACCTTC.

Ten or more counts support this clonotype. J is TRBJ1-3 and V is TRBV7-9; D remains ambiguous. Germline assignment: CDR1 SEHNR and CDR2 FQNEAQ (reference sequence). CDR3 length: 12 residues. Between the trimmed V and J ends, which lost 3 bases and 9 bases, there was a span of 9 bases. For the CDR3, the DNA is TGTGCCAGCAGCTTCGGTACGGGCACCATATATTTT. Residues: CASSFGTGTIYF.

This clonotype was picked up a small number of times. The chain employs TRBV29-1 and TRBJ2-7; 7 bases align to TRBD2. CDR3 length: 15 amino acids. Looked up from germline, CDR1 is SQVTM and CDR2 is ANQGSEA. V shed 0 bases and J 4 bases; nucleotides not matched to a gene: 9. The CDR3 loop is CSVEDIAGDPYEQYF. DNA of the CDR3: TGCAGCGTTGAAGATATCGCGGGGGACCCTTACGAGCAGTACTTC.

This chain uses TRBV2 with TRBJ1-1; D not certain. Trimming removed 5 bases at V and 10 bases at J, with 14 bases between. CDR1 is SNHLY, CDR2 FYNNEI, per germline. The CDR3 is 12 residues long. CDR3 region: CASSPGSPGAFF. Written as DNA, the CDR3 is TGTGCCAGCAGTCCTGGATCGCCGGGAGCTTTCTTT.

V is TRBV14 and J is TRBJ2-1; D gene ambiguous. Germline V gene data show CDR1 as SGHDN and CDR2 as FVKESK. The CDR3 extends over 13 amino acids. V gave up 4 bases and J gave up 0 bases, with 4 bases separating them. CDR3 DNA sequence: TGTGCCAGCAGCCCCAACTCCTACAATGAGCAGTTCTTC. Translation gives CASSPNSYNEQFF.

Ten or more counts support this clonotype. The chain joins TRBV6-6 to TRBJ1-3; D perhaps matches TRBD1 (5 bases). The germline gives CDR1 MNHNY, CDR2 SVGAGI (reference sequence). The germline V and J ends were trimmed by 0 bases and 0 bases, with 12 bases remaining between them. The CDR3 totals 17 residues. The CDR3 reads CASSYSYRIRSGNTIYF. DNA of the CDR3: TGTGCCAGCAGTTACTCGTACAGGATCCGCTCTGGAAACACCATATATTTT.

This chain uses TRBV2 with TRBJ2-2; perhaps TRBD2 as D (6 bases). Trimming shortened V by 3 bases and J by 5 bases, and 16 bases separated the two germline ends. CDR1 is SNHLY, CDR2 FYNNEI, per germline. CDR3 length equals 16 residues. Here the CDR3 reads CASSDPGTRGTGELFF. In DNA, the CDR3 is TGTGCCAGCAGTGACCCCGGGACGCGGGGTACCGGGGAGCTGTTTTTT.

The chain employs TRBV20-1 and TRBJ2-5; D possibly corresponds to TRBD2 (5 bases). V was cut by 6 bases and J by 3 bases, with 14 bases left in between. The CDR3 consists of 13 residues. Germline V gives CDR1 DFQATT, CDR2 SNEGSKA (reference sequence). The CDR3 DNA sequence: TGCAGTGCACAACTAGGAAGGAAAGAGACCCAGTACTTC. It yields the protein CSAQLGRKETQYF.

The sample holds a few counts of this clonotype. The genes are TRBV25-1 and TRBJ2-1; 9 nucleotides align to TRBD2. Trimming cost V 4 bases and J 3 bases; bases outside gene matches: 4. Germline V gene sequence: CDR1 MGHDK, CDR2 SYGVNS. The CDR3 has 15 residues. In DNA form, the CDR3 reads TGTGCCAGCAGTGTTTCTAGCGGGGTCTACAATGAGCAGTTCTTC. This gives the protein CASSVSSGVYNEQFF. Drawing the rest from reference TRBV25-1 and TRBJ2-1, the complete variable domain is EADIYQTPRYLVIGTGKKITLECSQTMGHDKMYWYQQDPGMELHLIHYSYGVNSTEKGDLSSESTVSRIRTEHFPLTLESARPSHTSQYLCASSVSSGVYNEQFFGPGTRLTVL.

The rearrangement joins TRBV7-2 to TRBJ2-3, with D unresolved. Germline assignment: CDR1 SGHTA and CDR2 FQGNSA. The CDR3 sequence is 15 residues long. Trimming stripped 5 bases from V and 1 base from J, with 13 bases between. CDR3 nucleotides: TGTGCCAGCAGCGATGGTGGGTTAGGCACAGATACGCAGTATTTT. Amino acid sequence: CASSDGGLGTDTQYF.

The V call is TRBV6-6, the J call TRBJ2-1; 12 bases fit TRBD1. The CDR3 is made up of 18 amino acids. V trimming: 1 base; J trimming: 3 bases; junction bases outside the gene matches: 7. CDR1 and CDR2 (germline): MNHNY, SVGAGI (reference sequence). CDR3 in DNA: TGTGCCAGCAGTTACTTCGCCGGGACAGGGGGCTTCTACAATGAGCAGTTCTTC. This translates into CASSYFAGTGGFYNEQFF.

V is TRBV12-3 or TRBV12-4 and J is TRBJ2-2, with TRBD2 matching 10 bases. The CDR3 has 15 amino acids. V lost 4 bases to trimming and J lost 7 bases; unmatched junction nucleotides: 6. CDR3 protein: CASSSSGGRDGELFF. The DNA of the CDR3 is TGTGCCAGCAGTTCTAGCGGGGGACGGGACGGGGAGCTGTTTTTT.

This clonotype was recorded at least ten times. This rearrangement joins TRBV6-5 to TRBJ2-3; D not resolved. Germline values: CDR1 MNHEY, CDR2 SVGAGI. This CDR3 region has 15 residues. Trimming left V 2 bases short and J 1 base short, with 10 bases between. CDR3 loop: CASSYLLSGTDTQYF. In nucleotides, the CDR3 is TGTGCCAGCAGTTACCTACTTTCCGGCACAGATACGCAGTATTTT.

The gene calls are TRBV5-1 and TRBJ2-1, with D possibly being TRBD1 (5 bases). V dropped 4 bases and J dropped 6 bases, with 17 bases sitting between them. This CDR3 comprises 15 residues. Germline-derived CDR1 and CDR2 are SGHRS and YFSETQ. Written as DNA, the CDR3 is TGCGCCAGCAGCCCCTGGCAAGCCCAGGGCAATGAGCAGTTCTTC. Encoded protein: CASSPWQAQGNEQFF. The variable domain in full, with the rest retrieved from reference TRBV5-1 and TRBJ2-1, is KAGVTQTPRYLIKTRGQQVTLSCSPISGHRSVSWYQQTPGQGLQFLFEYFSETQRNKGNFPGRFSGRQFSNSRSEMNVSTLELGDSALYLCASSPWQAQGNEQFFGPGTRLTVL.

This clonotype was seen a handful of times. The chain joins TRBV4-2 to TRBJ1-2; TRBD1 aligns across 7 bases. The germline V gene has CDR1 LGHNA and CDR2 YNFKEQ. The CDR3 is 15 residues long. The V gene end was trimmed by 1 base and the J gene end by 8 bases; junction bases not matched to a gene: 10. This chain's CDR3 is CASSQGLSRGSGYTF. In DNA, the CDR3 is TGTGCCAGCAGCCAAGGATTATCCAGGGGGTCCGGCTACACCTTC.

This clonotype has more than one count but fewer than ten. The chain uses TRBV7-3 and TRBJ2-2, with 7 positions matching TRBD2. CDR1 and CDR2 from the germline V gene are SGHTA and FQGTGA. The trim removed 2 bases at V and 8 bases at J, leaving 5 bases unmatched. The CDR3 has 14 amino acids. The CDR3 bases are TGTGCCAGCAGCTTAGGCAGCGGGGCAGGGGAGCTGTTTTTT. Amino acids: CASSLGSGAGELFF. The full variable domain, completed using reference TRBV7-3 and TRBJ2-2, is GAGVSQTPSNKVTEKGKYVELRCDPISGHTALYWYRQSLGQGPEFLIYFQGTGAADDSGLPNDRFFAVRPEGSVSTLKIQRTERGDSAVYLCASSLGSGAGELFFGEGSRLTVL.

This clonotype was found many times. The chain joins TRBV7-6 to TRBJ2-1; 7 bases are a match to TRBD1. J lost 4 bases, V lost 0 bases, and 3 bases had no gene match. Germline V gives CDR1 SGHVS, CDR2 FNYEAQ. The CDR3 has 15 amino acids. CDR3 region: CASSLAGRGYNEQFF. The DNA of the CDR3 is TGTGCCAGCAGCTTAGCCGGCAGGGGGTACAATGAGCAGTTCTTC.

This clonotype was seen a handful of times. CDR3 nucleotides: TGCAGTGCTGTACAGGGCAGCGACTATGGCTACACCTTC. Translating it yields CSAVQGSDYGYTF. The chain carries TRBV20-1 and TRBJ1-2; possibly TRBD1 for D (6 bases). Germline values: CDR1 DFQATT, CDR2 SNEGSKA (reference sequence). The CDR3 runs to 13 residues. Deletions cut 5 bases from V and 3 bases from J, with 13 bases between.

The V gene is TRBV28, the J gene TRBJ2-1; a possible D gene is TRBD2 (5 bases). Germline lookup yields CDR1 MDHEN and CDR2 SYDVKM. V shed 6 bases and J shed 3 bases, with 9 bases lying between them. The CDR3 is made up of 13 amino acids. CDR3 nucleotide sequence: TGTGCCAGCAGACCGGGGAACTACAATGAGCAGTTCTTC. It translates to CASRPGNYNEQFF.

This sequence joins TRBV5-5 and TRBJ2-1, with 9 bases matching TRBD2. Losses at the gene ends were 0 bases for V and 9 bases for J; bases not matched to a gene: 7. The CDR3 totals 15 residues. Per germline, CDR1 SGHKS and CDR2 YYEKEE (reference sequence). This CDR3 reads CASSLEWGLAVEQFF. In nucleotides, the CDR3 is TGTGCCAGCAGCTTGGAATGGGGACTAGCAGTTGAGCAGTTCTTC. Looking up the rest from reference TRBV5-5 and TRBJ2-1 gives the full variable domain: DAGVTQSPTHLIKTRGQQVTLRCSPISGHKSVSWYQQVLGQGPQFIFQYYEKEERGRGNFPDRFSARQFPNYSSELNVNALLLGDSALYLCASSLEWGLAVEQFFGPGTRLTVL.

The rearrangement joins TRBV19 to TRBJ2-3; 7 positions match TRBD1. This CDR3 comprises 14 residues. Germline CDR1 and CDR2: LNHDA and SQIVND (reference sequence). The ends lost 2 bases at V and 1 base at J; junction bases unmatched: 0. The CDR3 loop reads CASSIQGGTDTQYF. The CDR3 nucleotides read TGTGCCAGTAGTATACAGGGGGGCACAGATACGCAGTATTTT.

This chain links TRBV4-1 with TRBJ2-3, with D possibly TRBD2 on 5 matching bases. CDR3 length: 14 amino acids. Germline CDR1 is MGHRA and CDR2 is YSYEKL. Deletions cut 6 bases from V and 6 bases from J, with 16 bases between. The CDR3 DNA follows: TGCGCCAGCAGTCCGGCGGGCGCCTGGGATACGCAGTATTTT. Its protein is CASSPAGAWDTQYF.

This clonotype turned up a few times. The V gene is TRBV6-2 or TRBV6-3, the J gene TRBJ1-5; the match to TRBD1 covers 12 bases. The J segment lost 2 bases and the V segment lost 1 base, leaving 3 bases of the junction unmatched. Per germline, CDR1 MNHEY and CDR2 SVGEGT. The CDR3 is 17 residues long. CDR3 sequence: CASSYWDRGQGNQPQHF. The CDR3 region has the DNA TGTGCCAGCAGTTACTGGGACAGGGGGCAGGGCAATCAGCCCCAGCATTTT.

The table lists this clonotype with a few counts. The chain uses TRBV6-2 or TRBV6-3 and TRBJ2-1; no firm D call. The V gene's germline CDR1 is MNHEY and CDR2 SVGEGT. Trimming shortened V by 6 bases and J by 7 bases, and 10 bases separated the two germline ends. The CDR3 consists of 12 residues. The CDR3 nucleotides are TGTGCCAGCAGGTACAGTGGGAATGAGCAGTTCTTC. The encoded protein is CASRYSGNEQFF.